This T cell receptor beta chain was sequenced in a study of fetal regulatory T cell absence and autoimmunity (dated by TCRdb to about 2017). For the study in its entirety: The IPEX patients showed exocrine pancreas autoimmunity in the absence of clinical diabetes.

About this clone itself: The target of this receptor is not known. No clone much larger than this one lies a single base away; base qualities are absent.

The germline V gene supplies CDR1 SGHTA and CDR2 FQGNSA. Taken from cysteine to phenylalanine, the CDR3 has 14 residues. This entry keeps only the CDR3 DNA: 42 bases, framed from base 1. Cut back by 5 bases and 5 bases, the V and J ends lie 15 bases apart. Summary of the overall study and its limitations: Cord blood and pancreas had broadly similar TRB gene family usage, which resembled published neonatal and adult repertoires. The oligoclonal enrichment was taken as support for antigen-driven autoimmunity in the pancreas before birth in IPEX syndrome. The TCR compartment showed significant oligoclonal enrichment in pancreas versus cord blood, with some top clones over 85-fold enriched.

Repertoire sequencing was done on genomic DNA taken from frozen pancreas tissue. Genomic DNA, about 1.9-3.1 ug, was extracted from umbilical cord blood or frozen pancreas using the DNeasy Blood and Tissue Kit. Amplification and barcoding of TCRbeta CDR3 regions were carried out by two-step multiplex PCR on the immunoSEQ human TCRbeta survey platform. Sequencing of the libraries was done on Illumina instruments, and IgH was sequenced in parallel from the same samples. Processing in the source paper ran as follows. Raw reads were filtered against IMGT V, D, J definitions and were binned using a nearest-neighbor algorithm so that PCR and sequencing errors were removed. Clones were defined as identical nucleotide sequences, and differential abundance between tissues was assessed by per-clone Fisher exact tests with a pFDR threshold of p<0.01. A minimum inclusion filter of 10 in either sample excluded clones with frequencies too low for statistical inference. The immunoSEQ Analyzer was used for pairwise clonal comparisons, and IMGT tools were used to assess gene family usage. Held by TCRdb, this immuneACCESS table contains in-frame sequences only and omits some clones. Under half of the omission traces to an unresolved V gene where checked; the cause of the rest is unknown. V and J calls and clone size are as listed in that table; D and trimming were resolved from the DNA. This sample holds 95,000 to 100,000 clones; 60% to 80% were observed only once. Of the sample, roughly 2% is held by the ten largest clones.

The TCR originated in a male donor with IPEX syndrome. What was sequenced was pancreas tissue. The receptor chain draws on TRBV7-2 and TRBJ2-5, with the D segment possibly TRBD1 or TRBD2, each aligning over 6 bases. The CDR3 loop reads CASSGRGGRETQYF. The sequenced DNA is TGTGCCAGCAGCGGTCGAGGGGGGCGGGAGACCCAGTACTTC.